One sample yielded the 30 T cell receptor beta chains listed below, sequenced in a study of identical twins (dated by TCRdb to 2015 to 2016). Library preparation used 5' RACE. Instrument on record: Illumina HiSeq 2000. TCRdb took the public reads, trimmed them with fastp at Q25, ran MiXCR for clone calling and kept in-frame beta chains. Rows are combined by CDR3 protein, so each entry shows the most common genes and DNA. The sample table lists some 500,000 distinct CDR3 sequences, 7.5% to 10% of them with a count of one. The top ten clonotypes cover 2.5% to 3.5% of the sample. The same sample was also studied in work on yellow fever vaccine responses in identical twins.

The sequenced sample consisted of PBMCs. The receptors derive from a woman under 30 in good health.

The rearrangement joins TRBV7-9 to TRBJ2-7; 10 positions agree with TRBD1. The CDR3 sequence is 14 residues long. Germline V gene sequence: CDR1 SEHNR, CDR2 FQNEAQ (reference sequence). V was clipped by 4 bases and J by 6 bases; unmatched bases: 6. CDR3 sequence reads: CASSWGTGVREQYF. The DNA for the CDR3 is TGTGCCAGCAGCTGGGGGACAGGGGTTCGCGAGCAGTACTTC. The full variable domain, with the rest looked up from reference TRBV7-9 and TRBJ2-7, is DTGVSQNPRHKITKRGQNVTFRCDPISEHNRLYWYRQTLGQGPEFLTYFQNEAQLEKSRLLSDRFSAERPKGSFSTLEIQRTEQGDSAMYLCASSWGTGVREQYFGPGTRLTVT.

The chain combines TRBV20-1 with TRBJ2-2; no definite D call. V was cut by 6 bases and J by 1 base, with 9 bases left in between. Germline-derived CDR1 and CDR2 are DFQATT and SNEGSKA (reference sequence). The CDR3 extends over 13 amino acids. CDR3 region: CSAPIMNTGELFF. CDR3 bases: TGCAGTGCCCCGATCATGAACACCGGGGAGCTGTTTTTT.

Ten or more counts support this clonotype. The rearrangement uses TRBV29-1 and TRBJ2-7; D might be TRBD1 (5 bases). The CDR3 loop spans 12 amino acids. Germline CDR1 and CDR2: SQVTM and ANQGSEA. The V end lost 8 bases, the J end lost 2 bases, and 13 bases lay between the germline ends. CDR3 nucleotides: TGCAGCCCCTTCGACAGAACCTACGAGCAGTACTTC. Its translation: CSPFDRTYEQYF.

The rearrangement uses TRBV6-5 and TRBJ2-1; 10 nucleotides align to TRBD1. The CDR3 is 18 residues long. CDR1 MNHEY and CDR2 SVGAGI come from the germline V gene. V lost 2 bases, J lost 6 bases, and 13 bases stayed unmatched. The DNA of the CDR3 is TGTGCCAGCAGTTACCCTGTGCGCGGGACAGGGGACCTCAATGAGCAGTTCTTC. It specifies CASSYPVRGTGDLNEQFF.

This clonotype was seen at least ten times. The chain has TRBV5-1 and TRBJ1-6; weak D call: TRBD1 (6 bases). The ends were cut back, 4 bases at V and 5 bases at J, with 10 bases in the middle. The CDR3 length is 14 residues. CDR1 is SGHRS and CDR2 is YFSETQ in the germline V gene. CDR3 region: CASSGGLDNSPLHF. For the CDR3, the DNA is TGCGCCAGCAGCGGGGGCTTGGATAATTCACCCCTCCACTTT.

This sequence joins TRBV4-3 and TRBJ2-5; TRBD2 agrees at 7 bases. The length of the CDR3 is 15 residues. The J segment lost 4 bases and the V segment lost 1 base, leaving 6 bases of the junction unmatched. The germline CDR1 and CDR2 sequences are LGHNA and YSLEER. The CDR3 loop is CASSQGLAVPETQYF. For the CDR3, the DNA is TGCGCCAGCAGCCAAGGACTAGCTGTCCCAGAGACCCAGTACTTC.

This clonotype was recorded many times. This chain connects TRBV5-1 to TRBJ2-1; 7 bases are a match to TRBD1. With V trimmed by 1 base and J by 4 bases, 2 bases remained unmatched. Germline V gives CDR1 SGHRS, CDR2 YFSETQ. The CDR3 length is 14 residues. CDR3 nucleotide sequence: TGCGCCAGCAGCTTGACAGGGGCATACAATGAGCAGTTCTTC. Translated, it gives CASSLTGAYNEQFF.

This clonotype was seen only a few times. This chain joins TRBV7-9 and TRBJ2-7; 11 bases fit TRBD1. Trimming removed 5 bases from V and 6 bases from J; junction bases left unmatched: 9. CDR1 SEHNR and CDR2 FQNEAQ come from the germline V gene (reference sequence). CDR3 length: 15 amino acids. The CDR3 reads CASSHQGTGGREQYF. CDR3 in DNA: TGTGCCAGCAGCCACCAAGGGACAGGGGGACGCGAGCAGTACTTC.

J is TRBJ2-7 and V is TRBV28, with 13 bases fitting TRBD2. Looked up from germline, CDR1 is MDHEN and CDR2 is SYDVKM. The CDR3 has 18 amino acids. J gave up 2 bases and V 2 bases, and 9 bases lay outside the gene matches. CDR3: CASSLPTLTSGRAYEQYF. In DNA form, the CDR3 reads TGTGCCAGCAGTTTACCAACTCTAACTAGCGGGAGGGCCTACGAGCAGTACTTC.

This clonotype was found many times. The CDR3 sequence is CASRASAYNEQFF. CDR3 sequence (DNA): TGTGCCAGCAGGGCTTCGGCTTACAATGAGCAGTTCTTC. V usage is TRBV7-9 and J usage is TRBJ2-1; D gene ambiguous. The germline CDR1 and CDR2 sequences are SEHNR and FQNEAQ (reference sequence). The CDR3 totals 13 residues. V dropped 6 bases and J dropped 4 bases, with 10 bases sitting between them.

This clonotype showed up many times. This chain links TRBV29-1 with TRBJ2-7, with TRBD2 matching over 15 bases. The trim removed 4 bases at V and 4 bases at J, leaving 5 bases unmatched. Germline V gene lookup returns CDR1 SQVTM and CDR2 ANQGSEA. This CDR3 has 15 residues. For the CDR3, the DNA is TGCAGCGTTGGAGGACTAGCGGGAGGGCCTTACGAGCAGTACTTC. Its translation is CSVGGLAGGPYEQYF.

This clonotype was counted a few times. The chain has TRBV4-3 and TRBJ2-2; D gene uncertain. The CDR3 runs to 13 residues. The ends were cut back, 0 bases at V and 11 bases at J, with 10 bases in the middle. Per the germline V gene, CDR1 is LGHNA and CDR2 is YSLEER. As DNA, the CDR3 is TGCGCCAGCAGCCAAGATTTAAGCGTAGAGCTGTTTTTT. The encoded protein is CASSQDLSVELFF.

This clonotype was observed at least ten times. The chain links TRBV4-2 to TRBJ2-1; TRBD1 aligns across 12 bases. Unmatched junction bases numbered 5, after V lost 0 bases and J lost 8 bases. The CDR3 contains 16 residues. Germline V CDR1 and CDR2: LGHNA, YNFKEQ. The CDR3 bases are TGTGCCAGCAGCCAAGATTTGGGACAGGGGGCCGATGAGCAGTTCTTC. Residues: CASSQDLGQGADEQFF.

This clonotype was seen repeatedly, ten times or more. The chain carries TRBV6-5 and TRBJ1-1; D call uncertain. CDR3 length: 12 amino acids. With 2 bases removed from V and 4 bases from J, the gap between germline ends came to 5 bases. Germline loops: CDR1 MNHEY, CDR2 SVGAGI. The CDR3 sequence is CASSYDSTEAFF. The CDR3 coding sequence is TGTGCCAGCAGTTACGATTCCACTGAAGCTTTCTTT.

The rearrangement joins TRBV20-1 to TRBJ2-5; 13 bases are shared with TRBD2. V shed 4 bases and J 7 bases; nucleotides not matched to a gene: 3. The germline gives CDR1 DFQATT, CDR2 SNEGSKA (reference sequence). The CDR3 consists of 13 residues. CDR3 sequence: CSATRTSGGTQYF. The CDR3 DNA is TGCAGTGCTACCCGGACTAGCGGGGGGACCCAGTACTTC.

The V call is TRBV10-3, the J call TRBJ2-1; D possibly matches TRBD1 or TRBD2 (5 bases each). Trimming stripped 6 bases from V and 8 bases from J, with 14 bases between. This CDR3 is 13 amino acids long. In germline, CDR1 is ENHRY, CDR2 SYGVKD. Here the CDR3 DNA reads TGTGCCATCAGCCCCGGGGACGGGGATGAGCAGTTCTTC. Translating it yields CAISPGDGDEQFF.

J is TRBJ2-1 and V is TRBV18, with D unresolved. Germline assignment: CDR1 KGHSH and CDR2 LQKENI. Trimming left V 4 bases short and J 6 bases short, with 10 bases between. There are 13 residues in the CDR3. The CDR3 spells CASSLDVTNEQFF. The CDR3 DNA reads as TGTGCCAGCTCACTGGACGTAACCAATGAGCAGTTCTTC.

This clonotype was detected only once. Germline and junction disagree at one end, which may indicate a read error. The chain uses TRBV20-1 and TRBJ2-3; 10 nucleotides match TRBD2. The CDR3 totals 16 residues. Germline-derived CDR1 and CDR2 are DFQATT and SNEGSKA (reference sequence). CDR3 protein: CCARDISGGGPDTQYF. The CDR3, as DNA: TGCTGTGCTAGAGATATCAGCGGGGGGGGGCCAGATACGCAGTATTTT.

This clonotype has just a few counts. The rearrangement joins TRBV5-4 to TRBJ2-3, with 8 bases aligning to TRBD2. The CDR3 is 18 amino acids. V dropped 5 bases and J dropped 6; count of bases not matched to a gene: 20. Germline CDR1 and CDR2: SGHNT and YYREEE (reference sequence). The CDR3 DNA sequence: TGTGCCAGCAGTCCCCAGGGTGGTGTACGGGGGGGCCAGGATACGCAGTATTTT. This sequence encodes CASSPQGGVRGGQDTQYF.

This clonotype was counted a few times. J is TRBJ2-7 and V is TRBV5-1; perhaps D is TRBD1 or TRBD2 (5 bases each). Trimming removed 0 bases from V and 2 bases from J, with 12 bases in between. This CDR3 region has 15 residues. The germline V gene encodes CDR1 SGHRS and CDR2 YFSETQ. CDR3 nucleotide sequence: TGCGCCAGCAGCTTGGAGTATAGAGGGGCCTACGAGCAGTACTTC. Amino acids: CASSLEYRGAYEQYF.

V usage is TRBV3-1 and J usage is TRBJ2-7, with 7 positions matching TRBD1. There are 14 residues in the CDR3. Germline CDR1 LGHDT, CDR2 YNNKEL (reference sequence). With 6 bases clipped from V and 0 bases from J, the junction kept 5 bases outside the gene matches. The CDR3 DNA reads as TGTGCCAGCAGGTCCGGGACAGACTCCTACGAGCAGTACTTC. Translating gives CASRSGTDSYEQYF.

This rearrangement joins TRBV29-1 to TRBJ2-5; maybe TRBD2 (6 bases). CDR3 length equals 14 residues. Trimming pared 1 base from V and 4 bases from J, leaving 13 bases between. CDR1 is SQVTM, CDR2 ANQGSEA, per germline. CDR3 sequence: CSVEGEDYLETQYF. The CDR3 DNA reads TGCAGCGTTGAAGGAGAGGACTATTTAGAGACCCAGTACTTC.

This clonotype was seen repeatedly, ten times or more. This chain uses TRBV5-1 with TRBJ2-3; 11 positions match TRBD2. The junction had 9 bases not matched to a gene; V was cut back by 0 bases and J by 6 bases. CDR3 size: 17 residues. Germline assignment: CDR1 SGHRS and CDR2 YFSETQ. CDR3 residues: CASSLETSGAPLDTQYF. CDR3 sequence (DNA): TGCGCCAGCAGCTTGGAGACTAGCGGGGCCCCCCTGGATACGCAGTATTTT.

This clonotype has at least ten counts. This rearrangement joins TRBV6-5 to TRBJ2-1; 8 bases fit TRBD1. Germline loops: CDR1 MNHEY, CDR2 SVGAGI. The trim removed 3 bases at V and 2 bases at J, leaving 6 bases unmatched. The CDR3 spans 16 residues. CDR3 coding DNA: TGTGCCAGCAGTTATCGACAGGGGACAACCTACAATGAGCAGTTCTTC. It is translated as CASSYRQGTTYNEQFF.

The sample holds many counts of this clonotype. This chain links TRBV4-1 with TRBJ1-1; maybe TRBD1 (5 bases). V was shortened by 2 bases and J by 4 bases, with 8 bases between the two germline ends. The CDR3 covers 13 residues. The germline V gene encodes CDR1 MGHRA and CDR2 YSYEKL. The chain's CDR3 is CASSQSGTTEAFF. The CDR3 nucleotides read TGCGCCAGCAGCCAATCGGGGACCACTGAAGCTTTCTTT.

This chain links TRBV24-1 with TRBJ2-7, with unresolved D. The CDR3 is 12 residues long. The germline V gene encodes CDR1 KGHDR and CDR2 SFDVKD. Trimming left V 5 bases short and J 5 bases short, with 9 bases between. CDR3 in DNA: TGTGCCACCAGTGTCCCGGTTAACGAGCAGTACTTC. This translates into CATSVPVNEQYF.

This clonotype was seen many times. This chain connects TRBV12-3 or TRBV12-4 to TRBJ2-7; D may be TRBD1 (6 bases). Trimming stripped 6 bases from V and 6 bases from J, with 21 bases between. The CDR3 extends over 15 amino acids. The DNA for the CDR3 is TGTGCCAGCAGCTTACCGGGGACACAATCATCCGAGCAGTACTTC. Translated, it gives CASSLPGTQSSEQYF.

Ten or more counts support this clonotype. The V call is TRBV7-2, the J call TRBJ2-5; 9 nucleotides align to TRBD2. The ends lost 5 bases at V and 6 bases at J; junction bases unmatched: 10. Germline assignment: CDR1 SGHTA and CDR2 FQGNSA. The CDR3 sequence is 15 residues long. The CDR3 sequence: CASSPGLAMEKTQYF. DNA of the CDR3: TGTGCCAGCAGCCCGGGACTAGCAATGGAAAAGACCCAGTACTTC.

This clonotype was observed at least ten times. CDR3: CASSQVAGALWNEQFF. CDR3 bases: TGTGCCAGCAGCCAAGTAGCGGGAGCACTCTGGAATGAGCAGTTCTTC. V gene TRBV4-2 combines with J gene TRBJ2-1; 9 nucleotides line up with TRBD2. Germline lookup yields CDR1 LGHNA and CDR2 YNFKEQ. V shed 1 base, J shed 7 bases, and the junction held 8 bases outside the gene matches. The CDR3 extends over 16 amino acids.

This clonotype has only a few counts. The chain combines TRBV30 with TRBJ1-2; D is undetermined. Germline assignment: CDR1 GTSNPN and CDR2 SVGIG (reference sequence). Trimming left V 1 base short and J 5 bases short, with 5 bases between. The CDR3 extends over 11 amino acids. CDR3 in amino acids: CAWSAPYGYTF. In DNA, the CDR3 is TGTGCCTGGAGTGCCCCTTATGGCTACACCTTC.